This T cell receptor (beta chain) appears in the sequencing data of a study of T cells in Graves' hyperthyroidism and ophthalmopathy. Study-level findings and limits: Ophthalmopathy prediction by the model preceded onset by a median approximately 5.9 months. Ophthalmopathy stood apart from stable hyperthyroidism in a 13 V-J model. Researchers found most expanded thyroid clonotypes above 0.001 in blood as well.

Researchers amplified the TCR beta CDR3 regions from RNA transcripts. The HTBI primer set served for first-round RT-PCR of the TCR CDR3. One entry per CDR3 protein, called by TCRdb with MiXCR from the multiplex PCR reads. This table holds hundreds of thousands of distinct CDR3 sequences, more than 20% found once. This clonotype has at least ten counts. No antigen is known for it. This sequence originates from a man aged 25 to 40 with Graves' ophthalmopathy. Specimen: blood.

CDR3 sequence reads: CASTVGVAGGPTYNEQFF. In DNA, the CDR3 is TGTGCCAGCACCGTCGGGGTAGCGGGAGGGCCAACCTACAATGAGCAGTTCTTC. V is TRBV12-3 or TRBV12-4 and J is TRBJ2-1; TRBD2 agrees at 11 bases. V lost 7 bases to trimming and J lost 2 bases; unmatched junction nucleotides: 13. The CDR3 consists of 18 residues.